This TCR beta chain was recorded in a study of cytomegalovirus exposure and HLA in healthy donors. Across the whole study: For the 300 to 450 genotyped donors, approximately 83% fell within the Caucasian-associated ancestry cluster. Points from the study as a whole: As immune exposure information, only CMV serostatus was available. Rare sequences made up most TCRs, while some public TCRs were found in many donors.

Germline V gene sequence: CDR1 MNHEY, CDR2 SVGAGI. There are 14 residues in the CDR3. Deletions cut 2 bases from V and 1 base from J, with 8 bases between. As for this clone: Antigen: not known.

Healthy people donating bone marrow made up the donors. PCR used 60 Vbeta primers and 13 Jbeta primers. TCRdb's table, derived via immunoSEQ multiplex PCR, lists solely in-frame clones and lacks some. The sample shows fewer than 80,000 clones, 65% to 70% of them seen only once. The chain is built from TRBV6-5 and TRBJ1-2, with D unclear. This TCR derives from a woman aged 50 to 60 in good health and CMV-seropositive. The sequenced material came from PBMCs. The CDR3 is CASSYDSLNYGYTF. The CDR3 DNA sequence: TGTGCCAGCAGTTACGACTCGCTTAACTATGGCTACACCTTC.